These 8 T cell receptor beta chains were all obtained from the same sample, sequenced in a study of metastatic and nonmetastatic thyroid tumors. Patients were all untreated before their thyroid surgery. TCRdb called clones again from the PCR reads with MiXCR. The sample contains roughly 90,000 clones, 15% of which appear only once. Material for sequencing was blood. The receptors were gathered from a female donor with papillary thyroid cancer or a benign thyroid nodule (not recorded which). Some clones in this sample may be carry-over from other donors' samples.

This clone was seen more than once but under ten times. A much larger clone sits a single nucleotide away, making a read error possible. V is TRBV4-1 and J is TRBJ2-7; 7 bases align to TRBD2. The V segment lost 0 bases and the J segment 7 bases; nucleotides outside the gene matches: 15. The CDR3 has 17 residues. The germline CDR1 and CDR2 sequences are MGHRA and YSYEKL. CDR3 amino acids: CASSQDPPGLTVQEQYF. DNA of the CDR3: TGCGCCAGCAGCCAAGATCCCCCGGGACTAACGGTCCAAGAGCAGTACTTC.

This clone was counted between two and nine times. V and J are TRBV19 and TRBJ2-7, with 8 bases matching TRBD2. The CDR3 length is 12 residues. CDR1 LNHDA and CDR2 SQIVND come from the germline V gene (reference sequence). CDR3 sequence reads: CASSGGAYEQYV. The CDR3 coding sequence is TGTGCCAGTAGCGGGGGGGCCTACGAGCAGTATGTC.

This clone was seen a few times. V and J are TRBV29-1 and TRBJ2-5; no reliable D call. Germline CDR1 and CDR2: SQVTM and ANQGSEA. This CDR3 region has 13 residues. Trimming left V 6 bases short and J 4 bases short, with 15 bases between. The CDR3 here is CSVLWVITETQYF. Written as DNA, the CDR3 is TGCAGCGTCCTGTGGGTAATCACAGAGACCCAGTACTTC.

In this sample, this clone turned up many times. CDR3 loop: CASSRAQGIPSYEQYF. The CDR3 DNA is TGTGCCAGCAGTCGAGCACAGGGTATCCCCTCCTACGAGCAGTACTTC. The chain uses TRBV28 and TRBJ2-7, with a weak D call TRBD1 (6 bases). V was cut by 5 bases and J by 0 bases, with 17 bases left in between. Germline V gene sequence: CDR1 MDHEN, CDR2 SYDVKM. The CDR3 contains 16 residues. The full variable domain, completed using reference TRBV28 and TRBJ2-7, is DVKVTQSSRYLVKRTGEKVFLECVQDMDHENMFWYRQDPGLGLRLIYFSYDVKMKEKGDIPEGYSVSREKKERFSLILESASTNQTSMYLCASSRAQGIPSYEQYFGPGTRLTVT.

Ten or more counts support this clone. V usage is TRBV28 and J usage is TRBJ2-7; no firm D call. The V gene lost 2 bases and the J gene lost 4 bases, with 12 bases spanning the gap. The germline gives CDR1 MDHEN, CDR2 SYDVKM. The CDR3 is 14 amino acids. DNA of the CDR3: TGTGCCAGCAGTTTACCAGGCTCGGATTACGAGCAGTACTTC. Translating gives CASSLPGSDYEQYF.

This clone was seen repeatedly, ten times or more. The chain uses TRBV6-6 and TRBJ1-3; D ambiguous. The CDR3 extends over 15 amino acids. The V gene's germline CDR1 is MNHNY and CDR2 SVGAGI (reference sequence). Trimming shortened V by 2 bases and J by 0 bases, and 8 bases separated the two germline ends. The CDR3 sequence: CASSYLSSSGNTIYF. DNA for the CDR3: TGTGCCAGCAGTTACCTCTCGAGCTCTGGAAACACCATATATTTT.

This clone was observed many times. The genes are TRBV20-1 and TRBJ2-7; the D gene is possibly TRBD1 (5 bases). The CDR3 sequence is 14 residues long. Trimming pared 2 bases from V and 4 bases from J, leaving 15 bases between. Germline V gives CDR1 DFQATT, CDR2 SNEGSKA (reference sequence). The CDR3 here is CSARFRVGAYEQYF. DNA for the CDR3: TGCAGTGCTAGATTCCGAGTAGGGGCTTACGAGCAGTACTTC.

The table lists this clone with many counts. This sequence joins TRBV9 and TRBJ2-5; D remains unclear. This CDR3 has 13 residues. Trimming took off 0 bases at V and 5 bases at J, with 8 bases between the two ends. CDR1 is SGDLS, CDR2 YYNGEE, per germline. The CDR3 DNA sequence: TGTGCCAGCAGCGTAGATGTATTGGAGACCCAGTACTTC. Its translation is CASSVDVLETQYF.